The following is a T cell receptor (beta chain) sequence with its context. The antigen remains undetermined. Profiled with immunoSEQ multiplex PCR; TCRdb holds only in-frame clones, not every one. The sample lists approximately 130,000 clones; about 89% were seen once. Second doses were pooled across both intervals (about 4 or about 12 weeks). Germline loops: CDR1 SGHNT, CDR2 YENEEA. The V gene lost 1 base and the J gene lost 1 base, with 4 bases spanning the gap. CDR3 length: 13 amino acids. This sample stems from a study of T cell responses to AZD1222 COVID-19 vaccine. Overall study findings and caveats: Recipients of two AZD1222 doses showed rising Spike-specific TCR breadth and depth. The donors showed a predominance of white British ancestry and of females, with possible underestimation of clonal diversity. Variant regions that are unmutated are reportedly the target of nearly half of spike-specific TCRs.

The V and J genes are TRBV11-3 and TRBJ1-1, with unresolved D. The clonotype comes from an adult who received the AZD1222 COVID-19 vaccine. Material: peripheral blood, obtained 28 days after the second AZD1222 dose. CDR3 region: CASSLGQNTEAFF. CDR3 sequence (DNA): TGTGCCAGCAGCTTAGGTCAGAACACTGAAGCTTTCTTT.